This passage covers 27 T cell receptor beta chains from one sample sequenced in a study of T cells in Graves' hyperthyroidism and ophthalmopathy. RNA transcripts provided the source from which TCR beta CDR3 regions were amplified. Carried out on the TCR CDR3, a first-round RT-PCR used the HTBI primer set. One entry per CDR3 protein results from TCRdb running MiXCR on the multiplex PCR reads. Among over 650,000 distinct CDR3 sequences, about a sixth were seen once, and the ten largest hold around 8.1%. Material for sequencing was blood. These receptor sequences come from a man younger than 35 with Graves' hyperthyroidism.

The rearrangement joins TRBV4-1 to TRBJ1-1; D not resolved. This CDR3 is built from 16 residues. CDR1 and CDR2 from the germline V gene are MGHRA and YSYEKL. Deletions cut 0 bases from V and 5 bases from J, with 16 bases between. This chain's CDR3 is CASSQDTRASGTEAFF. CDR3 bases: TGCGCCAGCAGCCAAGATACCCGAGCAAGTGGGACTGAAGCTTTCTTT.

The CDR3 reads CASSLRAGGEYGYTF. CDR3 DNA: TGTGCCAGCAGCTTGAGGGCAGGGGGCGAATATGGCTACACCTTC. The chain uses TRBV5-6 and TRBJ1-2, with 8 positions matching TRBD1. The CDR3 extends over 15 amino acids. With 1 base clipped from V and 5 bases from J, the junction kept 7 bases outside the gene matches. CDR1 and CDR2 (germline): SGHDT, YYEEEE.

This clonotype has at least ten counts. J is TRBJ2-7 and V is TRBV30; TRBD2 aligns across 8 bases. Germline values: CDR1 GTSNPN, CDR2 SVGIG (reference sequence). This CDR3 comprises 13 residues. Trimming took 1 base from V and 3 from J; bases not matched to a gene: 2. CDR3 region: CAWSASGLYEQYF. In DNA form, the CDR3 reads TGTGCCTGGAGTGCTAGCGGGCTCTACGAGCAGTACTTC. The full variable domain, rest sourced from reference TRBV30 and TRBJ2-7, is SQTIHQWPATLVQPVGSPLSLECTVEGTSNPNLYWYRQAAGRGLQLLFYSVGIGQISSEVPQNLSASRPQDRQFILSSKKLLLSDSGFYLCAWSASGLYEQYFGPGTRLTVT.

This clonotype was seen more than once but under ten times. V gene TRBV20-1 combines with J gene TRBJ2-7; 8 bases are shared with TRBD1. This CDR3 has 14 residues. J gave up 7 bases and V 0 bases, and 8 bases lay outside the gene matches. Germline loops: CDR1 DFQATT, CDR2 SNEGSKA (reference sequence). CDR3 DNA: TGCAGTGCTAGAGATCAGGGGGCTGGGCTGGAGCAGTACTTC. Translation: CSARDQGAGLEQYF.

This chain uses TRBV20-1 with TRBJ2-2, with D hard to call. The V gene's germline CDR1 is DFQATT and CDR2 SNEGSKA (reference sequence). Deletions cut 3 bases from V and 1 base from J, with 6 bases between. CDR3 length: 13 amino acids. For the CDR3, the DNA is TGCAGTGCTAGGAGTTTGAACACCGGGGAGCTGTTTTTT. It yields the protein CSARSLNTGELFF.

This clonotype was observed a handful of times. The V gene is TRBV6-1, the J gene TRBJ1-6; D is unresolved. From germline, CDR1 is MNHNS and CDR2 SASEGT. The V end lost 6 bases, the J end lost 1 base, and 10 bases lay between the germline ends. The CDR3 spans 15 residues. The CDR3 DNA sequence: TGTGCCAGCAGAGAGGAACTATCCTATAATTCACCCCTCCACTTT. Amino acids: CASREELSYNSPLHF.

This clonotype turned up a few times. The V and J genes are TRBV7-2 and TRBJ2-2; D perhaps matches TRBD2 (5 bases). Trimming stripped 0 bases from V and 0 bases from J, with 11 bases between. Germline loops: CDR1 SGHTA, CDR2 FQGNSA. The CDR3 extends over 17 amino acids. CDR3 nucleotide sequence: TGTGCCAGCAGCTTAGCGGGTCGAGCGGCGAACACCGGGGAGCTGTTTTTT. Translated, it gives CASSLAGRAANTGELFF.

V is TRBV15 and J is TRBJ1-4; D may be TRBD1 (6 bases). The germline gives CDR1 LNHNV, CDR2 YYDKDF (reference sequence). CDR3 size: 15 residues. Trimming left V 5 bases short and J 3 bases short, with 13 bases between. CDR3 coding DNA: TGTGCCACCAGCGCTCGGACAGTCGCTAATGAAAAACTGTTTTTT. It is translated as CATSARTVANEKLFF.

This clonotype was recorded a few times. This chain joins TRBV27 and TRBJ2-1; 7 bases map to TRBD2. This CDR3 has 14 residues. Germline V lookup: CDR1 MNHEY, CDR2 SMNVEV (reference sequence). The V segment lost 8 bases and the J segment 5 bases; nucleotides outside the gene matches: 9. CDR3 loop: CASFGLVSHNEQFF. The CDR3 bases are TGTGCCAGCTTCGGACTAGTCTCGCACAATGAGCAGTTCTTC.

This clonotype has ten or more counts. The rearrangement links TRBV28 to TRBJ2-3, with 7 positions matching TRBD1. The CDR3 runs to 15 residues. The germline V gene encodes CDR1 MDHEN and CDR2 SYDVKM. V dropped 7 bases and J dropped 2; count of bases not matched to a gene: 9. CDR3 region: CASTSVGGYTDTQYF. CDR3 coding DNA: TGTGCCAGCACCTCAGTAGGGGGCTACACAGATACGCAGTATTTT.

The CDR3 spells CASSIGEDAFNEQFF. For the CDR3, the DNA is TGTGCCAGTAGTATAGGAGAGGACGCCTTCAATGAGCAGTTCTTC. This chain uses TRBV19 with TRBJ2-1; D unresolved. With 1 base removed from V and 6 bases from J, the gap between germline ends came to 13 bases. Germline CDR1 LNHDA, CDR2 SQIVND (reference sequence). This CDR3 has 15 residues.

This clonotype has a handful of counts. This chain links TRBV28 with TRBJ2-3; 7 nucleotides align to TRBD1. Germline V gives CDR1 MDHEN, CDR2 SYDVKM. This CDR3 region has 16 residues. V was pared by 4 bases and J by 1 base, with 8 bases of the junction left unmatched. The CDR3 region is CASSSDRWFGTDTQYF. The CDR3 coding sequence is TGTGCCAGCAGTTCGGACAGGTGGTTTGGCACAGATACGCAGTATTTT.

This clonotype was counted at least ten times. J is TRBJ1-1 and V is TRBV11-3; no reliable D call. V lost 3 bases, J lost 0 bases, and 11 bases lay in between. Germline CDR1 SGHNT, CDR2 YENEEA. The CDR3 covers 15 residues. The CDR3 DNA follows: TGTGCCAGCAGCTTCCACGTCAAGATGAACACTGAAGCTTTCTTT. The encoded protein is CASSFHVKMNTEAFF.

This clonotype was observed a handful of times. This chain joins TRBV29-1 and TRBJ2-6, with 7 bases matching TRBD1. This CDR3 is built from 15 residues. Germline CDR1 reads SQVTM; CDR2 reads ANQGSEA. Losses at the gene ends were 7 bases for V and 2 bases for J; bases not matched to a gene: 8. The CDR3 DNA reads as TGCAGCGCACGAACAGGGGTAACTGGGGCCAACGTCCTGACTTTC. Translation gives CSARTGVTGANVLTF.

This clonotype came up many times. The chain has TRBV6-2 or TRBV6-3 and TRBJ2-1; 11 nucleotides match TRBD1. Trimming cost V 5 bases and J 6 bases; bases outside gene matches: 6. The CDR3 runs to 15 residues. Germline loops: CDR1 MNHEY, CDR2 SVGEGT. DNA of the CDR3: TGTGCCAGCAGTCTGGGACAGGGGGAGGCCAATGAGCAGTTCTTC. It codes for CASSLGQGEANEQFF.

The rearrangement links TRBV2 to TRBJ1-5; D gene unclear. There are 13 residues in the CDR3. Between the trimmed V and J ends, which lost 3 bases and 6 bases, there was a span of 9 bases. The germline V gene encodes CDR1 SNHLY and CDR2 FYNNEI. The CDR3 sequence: CASSDGITQPQHF. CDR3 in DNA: TGTGCCAGCAGTGATGGAATTACTCAGCCCCAGCATTTT.

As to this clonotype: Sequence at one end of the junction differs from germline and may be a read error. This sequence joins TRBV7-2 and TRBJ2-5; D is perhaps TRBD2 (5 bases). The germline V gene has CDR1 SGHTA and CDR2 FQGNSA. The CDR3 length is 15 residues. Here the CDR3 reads CASSLGPTREETQCF. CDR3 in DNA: TGTGCCAGCAGCTTAGGTCCCACTAGGGAAGAGACCCAGTGCTTC.

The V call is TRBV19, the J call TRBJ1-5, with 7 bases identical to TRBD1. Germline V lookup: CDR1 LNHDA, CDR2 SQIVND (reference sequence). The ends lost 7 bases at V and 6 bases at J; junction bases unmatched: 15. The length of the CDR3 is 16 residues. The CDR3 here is CASTMGAGGSGQPQHF. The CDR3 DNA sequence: TGTGCCAGTACCATGGGGGCAGGGGGTTCCGGTCAGCCCCAGCATTTT.

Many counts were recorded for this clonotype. Here the CDR3 DNA reads TGTGCCAGCAGCTTAGGGACAGCCTATGGCTACACCTTC. It is translated as CASSLGTAYGYTF. V usage is TRBV28 and J usage is TRBJ1-2, with 7 bases that match TRBD1. With V trimmed by 6 bases and J by 4 bases, 5 bases remained unmatched. CDR1 and CDR2 (germline): MDHEN, SYDVKM. The CDR3 runs 13 residues.

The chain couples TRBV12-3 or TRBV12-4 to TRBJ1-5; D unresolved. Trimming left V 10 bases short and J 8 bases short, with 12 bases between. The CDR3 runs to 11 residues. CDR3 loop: CATLELKPQHF. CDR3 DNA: TGTGCCACCTTAGAACTCAAGCCCCAGCATTTT.

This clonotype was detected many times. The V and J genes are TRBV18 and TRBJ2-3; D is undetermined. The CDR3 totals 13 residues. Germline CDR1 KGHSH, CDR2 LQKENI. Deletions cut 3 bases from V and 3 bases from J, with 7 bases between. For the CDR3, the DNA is TGTGCCAGCTCACCGATGGGGACAGATACGCAGTATTTT. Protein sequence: CASSPMGTDTQYF.

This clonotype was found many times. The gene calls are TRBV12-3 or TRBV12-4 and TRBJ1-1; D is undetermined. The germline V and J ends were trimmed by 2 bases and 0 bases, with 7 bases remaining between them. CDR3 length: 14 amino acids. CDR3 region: CASSLYRVNTEAFF. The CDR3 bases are TGTGCCAGCAGTTTATACAGAGTGAACACTGAAGCTTTCTTT.

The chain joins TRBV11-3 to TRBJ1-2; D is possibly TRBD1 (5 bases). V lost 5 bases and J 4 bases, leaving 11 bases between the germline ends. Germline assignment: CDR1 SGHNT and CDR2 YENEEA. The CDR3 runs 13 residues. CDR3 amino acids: CASSNRGGYGYTF. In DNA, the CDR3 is TGTGCCAGCAGCAACCGCGGGGGCTATGGCTACACCTTC.

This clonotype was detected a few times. CDR3 coding DNA: TGTGCCAGCAGCTACGAGGCGGGTCAAGAGACCCAGTACTTC. Translation: CASSYEAGQETQYF. This rearrangement joins TRBV7-9 to TRBJ2-5, with D possibly TRBD2 on 5 matching bases. The CDR3 loop spans 14 amino acids. The V gene's germline CDR1 is SEHNR and CDR2 FQNEAQ (reference sequence). Trimming removed 4 bases from V and 2 bases from J, with 11 bases in between.

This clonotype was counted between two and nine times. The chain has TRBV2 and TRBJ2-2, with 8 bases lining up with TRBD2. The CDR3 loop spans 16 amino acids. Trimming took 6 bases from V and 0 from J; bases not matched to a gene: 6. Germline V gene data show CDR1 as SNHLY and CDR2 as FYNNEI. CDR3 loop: CASRTPSGPNTGELFF. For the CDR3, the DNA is TGTGCCAGCAGGACCCCTAGCGGGCCGAACACCGGGGAGCTGTTTTTT.

The CDR3 spells CASSGTQFMGELFF. In nucleotides, the CDR3 is TGTGCCAGCAGTGGGACCCAGTTTATGGGGGAGCTGTTTTTT. The chain combines TRBV6-1 with TRBJ2-2; D is unresolved. Trimming stripped 4 bases from V and 8 bases from J, with 14 bases between. The germline V gene encodes CDR1 MNHNS and CDR2 SASEGT. This CDR3 contains 14 residues.

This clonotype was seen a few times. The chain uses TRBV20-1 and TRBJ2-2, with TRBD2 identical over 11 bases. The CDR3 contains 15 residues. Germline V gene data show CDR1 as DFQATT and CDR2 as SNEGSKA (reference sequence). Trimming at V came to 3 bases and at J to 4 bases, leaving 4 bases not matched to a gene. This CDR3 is CSARQLAGATGELFF. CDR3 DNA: TGCAGTGCTAGGCAACTAGCGGGAGCCACCGGGGAGCTGTTTTTT.